The clone carrying this T cell receptor (beta chain) has just a few counts. TCRdb used MiXCR to reprocess the 5' RACE reads, holding one entry per CDR3 protein. Among approximately 110,000 distinct CDR3 sequences listed, under 8.5% were seen once. The V end lost 4 bases, the J end lost 8 bases, and 14 bases lay between the germline ends. There are 13 residues in the CDR3. This sample stems from a study of T cells after yellow fever vaccination. The sequence derives from a man aged 18 to 29 who received the YFV17D yellow fever vaccine. The material sequenced was CD4+ T cells sorted from PBMCs, taken about 10 days after the first yellow fever vaccination. The chain is built from TRBV12-3 or TRBV12-4 and TRBJ1-2; D is perhaps TRBD1 (5 bases). CDR3 sequence reads: CASSSRDGLGYTF. The CDR3 region has the DNA TGTGCCAGCAGTTCCCGGGACGGCTTGGGCTACACCTTC.